The 29 T cell receptor beta chains below all came from one sample that was sequenced in a study of blood T cell repertoires in COVID-19. Using immunoSEQ multiplex PCR, the repertoire was profiled, and TCRdb retains in-frame clones only, with some absent. This sample has about 150,000 clones; around 90% occur once, and the top ten carry just under 0.95%. Material for sequencing was peripheral blood. Receptors were obtained from a woman aged 45-60 years with acute or convalescent COVID-19.

This clone was observed a few times. The gene calls are TRBV19 and TRBJ2-1; D perhaps matches TRBD1 (6 bases). Deletions cut 3 bases from V and 7 bases from J, with 16 bases between. CDR1 is LNHDA, CDR2 SQIVND, per germline (reference sequence). The CDR3 length is 15 residues. The CDR3 sequence: CASSMAQGLWNEQFF. The CDR3, as DNA: TGTGCCAGTAGTATGGCGCAGGGGCTTTGGAATGAGCAGTTCTTC. Drawing the rest from reference TRBV19 and TRBJ2-1, the complete variable domain is DGGITQSPKYLFRKEGQNVTLSCEQNLNHDAMYWYRQDPGQGLRLIYYSQIVNDFQKGDIAEGYSVSREKKESFPLTVTSAQKNPTAFYLCASSMAQGLWNEQFFGPGTRLTVL.

The genes are TRBV6-4 and TRBJ2-3, with D possibly matching TRBD2 (7 bases). V shed 2 bases and J shed 4 bases, with 13 bases lying between them. Germline V gives CDR1 MRHNA, CDR2 SNTAGT. The CDR3 sequence is 15 residues long. CDR3: CASSDGRGGPDTQYF. The DNA for the CDR3 is TGTGCCAGCAGTGACGGGAGGGGGGGCCCAGATACGCAGTATTTT.

The chain is built from TRBV19 and TRBJ1-2; a possible D gene is TRBD1 (5 bases). The germline V gene encodes CDR1 LNHDA and CDR2 SQIVND (reference sequence). V lost 5 bases and J 7 bases, leaving 17 bases between the germline ends. The CDR3 loop spans 14 amino acids. The CDR3 spells CASSPGRGSGGYTF. The DNA of the CDR3 is TGTGCCAGTAGTCCCGGAAGGGGCAGTGGTGGCTACACCTTC.

J is TRBJ2-7 and V is TRBV7-6; 9 bases align to TRBD2. Trimming took 2 bases from V and 1 from J; bases not matched to a gene: 9. This CDR3 is built from 17 residues. The germline V gene has CDR1 SGHVS and CDR2 FNYEAQ. The CDR3 protein is CASSLFSRTSESYEQYF. The CDR3, as DNA: TGTGCCAGCAGCTTATTTTCTCGGACTAGCGAATCCTACGAGCAGTACTTC.

The rearrangement links TRBV9 to TRBJ2-6; TRBD2 agrees at 12 bases. The trim removed 1 base at V and 4 bases at J, leaving 6 bases unmatched. The CDR3 runs 18 residues. CDR1 and CDR2 (germline): SGDLS, YYNGEE. The CDR3 sequence is CASSVSSGGADGANVLTF. CDR3 in DNA: TGTGCCAGCAGCGTATCTAGCGGGGGGGCTGACGGGGCCAACGTCCTGACTTTC.

This clone was detected only once. The V gene is TRBV5-4, the J gene TRBJ2-5; D might be TRBD2 (6 bases). The CDR3 spans 17 residues. Germline CDR1 SGHNT, CDR2 YYREEE (reference sequence). With 0 bases removed from V and 4 bases from J, the gap between germline ends came to 19 bases. The CDR3 region is CASSLGDGLGGRETQYF. The CDR3 nucleotides are TGTGCCAGCAGCTTGGGGGATGGTCTGGGAGGACGAGAGACCCAGTACTTC.

DNA for the CDR3: TGTGCCATTGTACAGGGAGGGGGATACGAGCAGTACTTC. Protein: CAIVQGGGYEQYF. J is TRBJ2-7 and V is TRBV10-3; possibly TRBD2 for D (7 bases). Germline V gives CDR1 ENHRY, CDR2 SYGVKD. The V gene lost 9 bases and the J gene lost 4 bases, with 16 bases spanning the gap. CDR3 size: 13 residues.

The J gene is TRBJ2-1, the V gene TRBV9, with D possibly matching TRBD1 (7 bases). Trimming left V 0 bases short and J 8 bases short, with 18 bases between. The CDR3 length is 16 residues. CDR1 and CDR2 from the germline V gene are SGDLS and YYNGEE. CDR3 protein: CASSVDLGSGGHEQFF. The CDR3 bases are TGTGCCAGCAGCGTAGATTTAGGTTCAGGGGGGCATGAGCAGTTCTTC.

This chain links TRBV19 with TRBJ2-3; 11 bases are a match to TRBD2. The CDR3 length is 17 residues. V lost 1 base, J lost 3 bases, and 6 bases stayed unmatched. The germline V gene encodes CDR1 LNHDA and CDR2 SQIVND (reference sequence). The CDR3 loop reads CASSIGTSGSGTDTQYF. For the CDR3, the DNA is TGTGCCAGTAGTATAGGTACTAGCGGGAGTGGAACAGATACGCAGTATTTT.

The V call is TRBV4-2, the J call TRBJ2-7; 10 bases align to TRBD2. Losses at the gene ends were 0 bases for V and 2 bases for J; bases not matched to a gene: 10. The CDR3 length is 18 residues. CDR1 and CDR2 from the germline V gene are LGHNA and YNFKEQ. Here the CDR3 DNA reads TGTGCCAGCAGCCAAGAGTTATTAGCGGGGGGTCTGCCCTACGAGCAGTACTTC. The encoded protein is CASSQELLAGGLPYEQYF.

The V call is TRBV4-1, the J call TRBJ1-6; perhaps TRBD1 as D (6 bases). Germline-derived CDR1 and CDR2 are MGHRA and YSYEKL. CDR3 length: 18 amino acids. V dropped 3 bases and J dropped 5 bases, with 20 bases sitting between them. The DNA of the CDR3 is TGCGCCAGCAGCCAGGGTGACAGGCTAATTGGGGATAATTCACCCCTCCACTTT. This encodes CASSQGDRLIGDNSPLHF.

This clone was seen once. The rearrangement uses TRBV10-3 and TRBJ2-3; no definite D call. Germline V lookup: CDR1 ENHRY, CDR2 SYGVKD. This CDR3 has 16 amino acids. Trimming removed 6 bases from V and 5 bases from J, with 21 bases in between. The CDR3 region has the DNA TGTGCCATCAGAGGCGACTTAGTCCCTCCCAAAGATACGCAGTATTTT. The encoded protein is CAIRGDLVPPKDTQYF.

The chain couples TRBV7-2 to TRBJ1-2; D remains ambiguous. CDR1 is SGHTA, CDR2 FQGNSA, per germline. Trimming removed 5 bases at V and 4 bases at J, with 11 bases between. The CDR3 consists of 13 residues. The DNA of the CDR3 is TGTGCCAGCAGCCTGGACGGGAGCTATGGCTACACCTTC. Its translation: CASSLDGSYGYTF.

The chain uses TRBV9 and TRBJ1-1, with 12 bases identical to TRBD1. With 6 bases clipped from V and 5 bases from J, the junction kept 11 bases outside the gene matches. The CDR3 is 16 residues long. The germline V gene encodes CDR1 SGDLS and CDR2 YYNGEE. The CDR3 DNA follows: TGTGCCAGCAACCCCCGGGACAGGGGGCGTGGTACTGAAGCTTTCTTT. Protein sequence: CASNPRDRGRGTEAFF.

This chain uses TRBV27 with TRBJ1-6; D unresolved. Trimming stripped 4 bases from V and 0 bases from J, with 4 bases between. The CDR3 totals 14 residues. CDR1 and CDR2 (germline): MNHEY, SMNVEV (reference sequence). The CDR3 region has the DNA TGTGCCAGCAGTTGGAGCTCCTATAATTCACCCCTCCACTTT. This translates into CASSWSSYNSPLHF.

This clone was observed a handful of times. The chain has TRBV7-8 and TRBJ2-1; 11 nucleotides agree with TRBD2. CDR3 size: 16 residues. Germline CDR1 is SGHVS and CDR2 is FQNEAQ. V was clipped by 4 bases and J by 8 bases; unmatched bases: 10. In nucleotides, the CDR3 is TGTGCCAGCAGCTCAGCGACTAGCGGGGCCTCTGATGAGCAGTTCTTC. Amino acid sequence: CASSSATSGASDEQFF.

J is TRBJ1-2 and V is TRBV29-1, with 10 nucleotides matching TRBD1. This CDR3 has 15 amino acids. The J segment lost 6 bases and the V segment lost 5 bases, leaving 12 bases of the junction unmatched. The germline V gene encodes CDR1 SQVTM and CDR2 ANQGSEA. The CDR3, as DNA: TGCAGCGTTCTGAAATCGGACAGGGGGTTGGATGGCTACACCTTC. Translating gives CSVLKSDRGLDGYTF. Full variable domain (rest looked up from reference TRBV29-1 and TRBJ1-2): SAVISQKPSRDICQRGTSLTIQCQVDSQVTMMFWYRQQPGQSLTLIATANQGSEATYESGFVIDKFPISRPNLTFSTLTVSNMSPEDSSIYLCSVLKSDRGLDGYTFGSGTRLTVV.

This chain uses TRBV4-1 with TRBJ1-1, with D possibly matching TRBD1 (6 bases). The CDR3 length is 14 residues. Per germline, CDR1 MGHRA and CDR2 YSYEKL. V lost 4 bases and J lost 1, with 10 bases in between. The CDR3 region has the DNA TGCGCCAGCAGCCGACGGACAGCGAACACTGAAGCTTTCTTT. Amino acid sequence: CASSRRTANTEAFF.

This chain joins TRBV5-1 and TRBJ2-1; 12 bases align to TRBD2. The germline gives CDR1 SGHRS, CDR2 YFSETQ. The length of the CDR3 is 15 residues. Trimming cost V 5 bases and J 7 bases; bases outside gene matches: 7. This chain's CDR3 is CASSQTSGSRNEQFF. The DNA for the CDR3 is TGCGCCAGCAGTCAGACTAGCGGGAGCCGGAATGAGCAGTTCTTC.

The chain recombines TRBV15 with TRBJ2-3; weak D call: TRBD2 (6 bases). The germline CDR1 and CDR2 sequences are LNHNV and YYDKDF (reference sequence). This CDR3 has 16 amino acids. V was shortened by 1 base and J by 4 bases, with 15 bases between the two germline ends. The CDR3 DNA follows: TGTGCCACCAGCAGAGGTCTAGCGAATAGGGCAGATACGCAGTATTTT. This translates into CATSRGLANRADTQYF.

The sample holds a few counts of this clone. The chain has TRBV7-8 and TRBJ2-3; no firm D call. The CDR3 runs to 11 residues. The germline CDR1 and CDR2 sequences are SGHVS and FQNEAQ. V was pared by 5 bases and J by 5 bases, with 5 bases between. CDR3 in amino acids: CASSPIDTQYF. CDR3 DNA: TGTGCCAGCAGCCCCATAGATACGCAGTATTTT.

The rearrangement joins TRBV5-4 to TRBJ2-1; weak D call: TRBD2 (5 bases). With 0 bases removed from V and 7 bases from J, the gap between germline ends came to 14 bases. The V gene's germline CDR1 is SGHNT and CDR2 YYREEE (reference sequence). The CDR3 spans 15 residues. CDR3 in DNA: TGTGCCAGCAGCTTGGTGCTGGGAGATTGGAATGAGCAGTTCTTC. It encodes CASSLVLGDWNEQFF.

This clone has more than one count but fewer than ten. The chain uses TRBV4-2 and TRBJ1-4; no firm D call. This CDR3 has 13 amino acids. CDR1 and CDR2 (germline): LGHNA, YNFKEQ. V lost 1 base and J lost 8, with 8 bases in between. Here the CDR3 DNA reads TGTGCCAGCAGCCAAGTATCCGGGGAAAAACTGTTTTTT. Translating it yields CASSQVSGEKLFF.

J is TRBJ2-5 and V is TRBV5-6; D is perhaps TRBD1 (6 bases). Trimming pared 4 bases from V and 6 bases from J, leaving 10 bases between. The germline gives CDR1 SGHDT, CDR2 YYEEEE. The CDR3 covers 12 residues. This CDR3 is CASSPGAQTQYF. CDR3 DNA: TGTGCCAGCAGCCCAGGGGCACAGACCCAGTACTTC.

The V and J genes are TRBV30 and TRBJ1-2; D call uncertain. V lost 2 bases and J 3 bases, leaving 7 bases between the germline ends. The CDR3 has 12 amino acids. Germline V lookup: CDR1 GTSNPN, CDR2 SVGIG (reference sequence). The CDR3 nucleotides read TGTGCCTGGAGTACGGTACACTATGGCTACACCTTC. Its translation is CAWSTVHYGYTF. Variable domain in full (rest from reference TRBV30 and TRBJ1-2): SQTIHQWPATLVQPVGSPLSLECTVEGTSNPNLYWYRQAAGRGLQLLFYSVGIGQISSEVPQNLSASRPQDRQFILSSKKLLLSDSGFYLCAWSTVHYGYTFGSGTRLTVV.

CDR3 sequence reads: CASHRGQGIEKPQHF. The CDR3 nucleotides read TGTGCCAGCCACCGGGGACAGGGTATAGAGAAGCCCCAGCATTTT. The chain carries TRBV6-5 and TRBJ1-5, with 9 bases aligning to TRBD1. The CDR3 is 15 amino acids. Looked up from germline, CDR1 is MNHEY and CDR2 is SVGAGI. Trimming cost V 8 bases and J 8 bases; bases outside gene matches: 13.

This clone was counted a single time. The V call is TRBV4-2, the J call TRBJ1-2; 7 bases line up with TRBD1. The germline V gene encodes CDR1 LGHNA and CDR2 YNFKEQ. V lost 0 bases, J lost 4 bases, and 11 bases stayed unmatched. The CDR3 spans 17 residues. CDR3: CASSQEVHAGQSYGYTF. DNA for the CDR3: TGTGCCAGCAGCCAAGAAGTGCATGCGGGACAGTCCTATGGCTACACCTTC.

This sequence joins TRBV15 and TRBJ1-3; TRBD1 matches 7 bases. The length of the CDR3 is 17 residues. Germline CDR1 and CDR2: LNHNV and YYDKDF (reference sequence). With V trimmed by 0 bases and J by 2 bases, 7 bases remained unmatched. The CDR3 sequence is CATSRDLVQGTGNTIYF. The CDR3, as DNA: TGTGCCACCAGCAGAGATCTAGTACAGGGGACTGGAAACACCATATATTTT.

V and J are TRBV30 and TRBJ1-2; TRBD1 matches 7 bases. Germline V CDR1 and CDR2: GTSNPN, SVGIG (reference sequence). This CDR3 spans 13 amino acids. Losses at the gene ends were 2 bases for V and 5 bases for J; bases not matched to a gene: 5. CDR3 region: CAWSLTGRYGYTF. The CDR3 coding sequence is TGTGCCTGGAGTTTGACAGGGAGGTATGGCTACACCTTC.